This section outlines one T cell receptor beta chain sequence together with its context. V was clipped by 5 bases and J by 6 bases; unmatched bases: 8. The CDR3 loop spans 16 amino acids. The germline gives CDR1 SGHTA, CDR2 FQGNSA. The entry originates in a study of T cell changes during pregnancy in multiple sclerosis. Profiled with immunoSEQ multiplex PCR; TCRdb holds only in-frame clones, not every one. The table has 48,000 or so clones, almost 95% seen once. The clonotype was recovered from a female donor in good health, enrolled as a control in a pregnancy study. The sample in question was CD4+ T cells from peripheral blood mononuclear cells, obtained in the second trimester of pregnancy. The chain joins TRBV7-2 to TRBJ2-3; the match to TRBD2 covers 13 bases. In DNA, the CDR3 is TGTGCCAGCAGCCCGCGACTAGCGGGAGGACGGGATACGCAGTATTTT. Its translation: CASSPRLAGGRDTQYF.